One and the same sample provided the 9 T cell receptor beta chains below, sequenced in a study of cytomegalovirus exposure and HLA in healthy donors. The PCR employed 60 Vbeta primers together with 13 Jbeta primers. Sequencing was performed with immunoSEQ multiplex PCR; in TCRdb, only in-frame clones are kept and a portion is missing. The data hold about 220,000 clones, with approximately 70% observed a single time. The specimen sequenced was PBMCs. The receptor source for this set is a woman under 40 in good health and CMV-seronegative.

This sequence joins TRBV5-1 and TRBJ2-1, with D perhaps matching TRBD1 (7 bases). CDR1 and CDR2 (germline): SGHRS, YFSETQ. The CDR3 is 14 amino acids. Trimming pared 0 bases from V and 9 bases from J, leaving 13 bases between. CDR3 nucleotides: TGCGCCAGCAGCTTGGCGGAGGGGGCCGGTGAGCAGTTCTTC. It codes for CASSLAEGAGEQFF. Variable domain in full (rest from reference TRBV5-1 and TRBJ2-1): KAGVTQTPRYLIKTRGQQVTLSCSPISGHRSVSWYQQTPGQGLQFLFEYFSETQRNKGNFPGRFSGRQFSNSRSEMNVSTLELGDSALYLCASSLAEGAGEQFFGPGTRLTVL.

The sample holds a few counts of this clone. The CDR3 loop is CASSQDPGLPNRQFF. The DNA for the CDR3 is TGTGCCAGCAGCCAAGATCCGGGACTCCCAAATCGGCAGTTCTTC. The rearrangement uses TRBV4-2 and TRBJ2-1, with D tentatively TRBD2 (6 bases). Germline CDR1 and CDR2: LGHNA and YNFKEQ. This CDR3 comprises 15 residues. Trimming stripped 0 bases from V and 12 bases from J, with 18 bases between.

The V gene is TRBV4-1, the J gene TRBJ1-2; D is possibly TRBD1 (6 bases). The ends were cut back, 5 bases at V and 7 bases at J, with 14 bases in the middle. The CDR3 runs 13 residues. The germline CDR1 and CDR2 sequences are MGHRA and YSYEKL. The CDR3 DNA follows: TGCGCCAGCAGCAGTACAGGGACGGGTGGCTACACCTTC. Protein: CASSSTGTGGYTF.

The rearrangement joins TRBV7-9 to TRBJ1-6; perhaps TRBD1 as D (6 bases). Germline CDR1 SEHNR, CDR2 FQNEAQ (reference sequence). V was trimmed by 5 bases and J by 5 bases, leaving 10 bases between them. This CDR3 is built from 14 residues. CDR3 sequence reads: CASSPQGNNSPLHF. The CDR3 DNA sequence: TGTGCCAGCAGCCCTCAGGGGAATAATTCACCCCTCCACTTT.

The genes are TRBV4-1 and TRBJ2-1; TRBD1 matches at 10 bases. Trimming took 3 bases from V and 2 from J; bases not matched to a gene: 4. The CDR3 is 16 residues long. Germline V gives CDR1 MGHRA, CDR2 YSYEKL. CDR3 DNA sequence: TGCGCCAGCAGCCACCGGACAGGGGGGACCTACAATGAGCAGTTCTTC. Its translation: CASSHRTGGTYNEQFF.

J is TRBJ2-3 and V is TRBV2; weak D call: TRBD1 (6 bases). The CDR3 covers 16 residues. V lost 2 bases and J lost 4, with 16 bases in between. Per germline, CDR1 SNHLY and CDR2 FYNNEI. The CDR3 nucleotides are TGTGCCAGCAGTGAAAGTCAGGGTGGGGGCGCAGATACGCAGTATTTT. Its protein is CASSESQGGGADTQYF.

This sequence joins TRBV29-1 and TRBJ1-2; 7 positions agree with TRBD1. CDR3 length: 10 residues. Trimming at V came to 5 bases and at J to 8 bases, leaving 2 bases not matched to a gene. Germline-derived CDR1 and CDR2 are SQVTM and ANQGSEA. The CDR3 spells CSVWDSGYTF. CDR3 DNA: TGCAGCGTTTGGGACAGCGGCTACACCTTC.

The chain couples TRBV19 to TRBJ1-2; 7 bases fit TRBD1. Per germline, CDR1 LNHDA and CDR2 SQIVND (reference sequence). The V and J ends lost 4 bases and 5 bases, in that order; junction bases with no gene match: 19. This CDR3 comprises 18 residues. In nucleotides, the CDR3 is TGTGCCAGTAGTACTTACCACAGGGGTTCTTCCTTATTATATGGCTACACCTTC. It is translated as CASSTYHRGSSLLYGYTF.

This clone was recorded a few times. The chain combines TRBV6-6 with TRBJ2-1; D is undetermined. This CDR3 has 14 residues. CDR1 and CDR2 (germline): MNHNY, SVGAGI (reference sequence). With 0 bases removed from V and 0 bases from J, the gap between germline ends came to 3 bases. CDR3 residues: CASSYSSSYNEQFF. The CDR3 DNA reads TGTGCCAGCAGTTACTCGAGCTCCTACAATGAGCAGTTCTTC.